This is a list of T cell receptor beta chains from one sample in a study of blood T cell repertoires in COVID-19. Clones were read by immunoSEQ multiplex PCR, and TCRdb kept only the in-frame ones, dropping some. The table lists about 38,000 clones, roughly 80% of them singletons. The sequenced material came from peripheral blood. These receptors all come from a man in his 60s with COVID-19, enrolled during active disease. Both conserved end residues are part of each CDR3. D genes are given only for firm matches. Expanded clones are given a class, and other clones once, few, many or no size at all.

v_gene: TRBV5-1; j_gene: TRBJ2-2; d_gene: -; abundance: -; CDR3aa: CASSSAGQVNTGELFF; CDR3nt: TGCGCCAGCAGCTCAGCGGGACAAGTGAACACCGGGGAGCTGTTTTTT
v_gene: TRBV28; j_gene: TRBJ1-6; d_gene: TRBD1; abundance: -; CDR3aa: CASRSPGQGNSPLHF; CDR3nt: TGTGCCAGCAGATCACCGGGACAGGGGAATTCACCCCTCCACTTT
v_gene: TRBV18; j_gene: TRBJ1-4; d_gene: -; abundance: once; CDR3aa: CASSLNLQGTNEKLFF; CDR3nt: TGTGCCAGCTCACTGAACCTACAGGGAACTAATGAAAAACTGTTTTTT
v_gene: TRBV28; j_gene: TRBJ2-6; d_gene: TRBD1; abundance: -; CDR3aa: CASSQGTGSSGANVLTF; CDR3nt: TGTGCCAGCAGCCAGGGGACAGGGAGCTCTGGGGCCAACGTCCTGACTTTC
v_gene: TRBV6-1; j_gene: TRBJ2-5; d_gene: -; abundance: -; CDR3aa: CASSEGRTQYF; CDR3nt: TGTGCCAGCAGTGAAGGGAGGACCCAGTACTTC
v_gene: TRBV18; j_gene: TRBJ2-7; d_gene: -; abundance: -; CDR3aa: CASSPPGPYEQYF; CDR3nt: TGTGCCAGCTCACCACCGGGGCCCTACGAGCAGTACTTC
v_gene: TRBV6-5; j_gene: TRBJ2-7; d_gene: -; abundance: few; CDR3aa: CASSPSAGALYEQYF; CDR3nt: TGTGCCAGCAGCCCCTCGGCAGGGGCCTTATACGAGCAGTACTTC
v_gene: TRBV2; j_gene: TRBJ1-6; d_gene: TRBD1; abundance: once; CDR3aa: CASRGQGSGSPLHF; CDR3nt: TGTGCCAGCAGGGGACAGGGATCGGGCTCACCCCTCCACTTT
v_gene: TRBV3-1/TRBV3-2; j_gene: TRBJ1-1; d_gene: TRBD1; abundance: -; CDR3aa: CASSQRTGVMNTEAFF; CDR3nt: TGTGCCAGCAGCCAACGGACAGGGGTTATGAACACTGAAGCTTTCTTT
v_gene: TRBV28; j_gene: TRBJ1-5; d_gene: -; abundance: -; CDR3aa: CASSFAGSGNQPQHF; CDR3nt: TGTGCCAGCAGTTTCGCGGGGTCTGGCAATCAGCCCCAGCATTTT
v_gene: TRBV4-1; j_gene: TRBJ2-7; d_gene: -; abundance: -; CDR3aa: CASSQEGGVPPYEQYF; CDR3nt: TGCGCCAGCAGCCAAGAAGGGGGGGTCCCACCCTACGAGCAGTACTTC
v_gene: TRBV7-2; j_gene: TRBJ1-2; d_gene: -; abundance: -; CDR3aa: CASSLRPGANYGYTF; CDR3nt: TGTGCCAGCAGCTTACGTCCAGGGGCAAACTATGGCTACACCTTC
v_gene: TRBV24-1; j_gene: TRBJ2-1; d_gene: -; abundance: -; CDR3aa: CATSDQSLGYEQFF; CDR3nt: TGTGCCACCAGTGACCAATCCCTAGGTTATGAGCAGTTCTTC
v_gene: TRBV28; j_gene: TRBJ1-6; d_gene: -; abundance: -; CDR3aa: CASRDGSSYNSPLHF; CDR3nt: TGTGCCAGCAGGGACGGGAGCTCCTATAATTCACCCCTCCACTTT
v_gene: TRBV25-1; j_gene: TRBJ2-1; d_gene: TRBD2; abundance: once; CDR3aa: CASSEWGGTYNEQFF; CDR3nt: TGTGCCAGCAGTGAATGGGGGGGTACGTACAATGAGCAGTTCTTC
v_gene: TRBV7-2; j_gene: TRBJ2-1; d_gene: TRBD1; abundance: -; CDR3aa: CASSLWTGDNEQFF; CDR3nt: TGTGCCAGCAGCCTTTGGACAGGGGACAATGAGCAGTTCTTC
v_gene: TRBV28; j_gene: TRBJ2-4; d_gene: -; abundance: -; CDR3aa: CASSLPKGDIQYF; CDR3nt: TGTGCCAGCAGTCTCCCCAAGGGAGACATTCAGTACTTC
v_gene: TRBV9; j_gene: TRBJ1-5; d_gene: -; abundance: -; CDR3aa: CASSVGHRGNQPQHF; CDR3nt: TGTGCCAGCAGCGTTGGGCACAGGGGCAATCAGCCCCAGCATTTT
v_gene: TRBV10-3; j_gene: TRBJ1-2; d_gene: -; abundance: -; CDR3aa: CAISGRGNPDYGYTF; CDR3nt: TGTGCCATCAGTGGCCGCGGGAATCCTGACTATGGCTACACCTTC
v_gene: TRBV25-1; j_gene: TRBJ1-1; d_gene: -; abundance: -; CDR3aa: CASSEYEQNTEAFF; CDR3nt: TGTGCCAGCAGTGAATATGAGCAGAACACTGAAGCTTTCTTT
v_gene: TRBV5-6; j_gene: TRBJ2-3; d_gene: -; abundance: -; CDR3aa: CASSLTGEIDTQYF; CDR3nt: TGTGCCAGCAGCTTGACAGGAGAAATAGATACGCAGTATTTT
v_gene: TRBV7-6; j_gene: TRBJ2-2; d_gene: -; abundance: -; CDR3aa: CASSLGTAYTGELFF; CDR3nt: TGTGCCAGCAGCTTAGGGACAGCCTACACCGGGGAGCTGTTTTTT
v_gene: TRBV6-6; j_gene: TRBJ1-2; d_gene: TRBD1; abundance: -; CDR3aa: CASSQDRGSYGYTF; CDR3nt: TGTGCCAGCAGCCAGGACAGGGGAAGTTATGGCTACACCTTC
v_gene: TRBV5-1; j_gene: TRBJ2-1; d_gene: -; abundance: -; CDR3aa: CASSLEAGYNEQFF; CDR3nt: TGCGCCAGCAGCTTGGAGGCAGGATACAATGAGCAGTTCTTC
v_gene: TRBV7-2; j_gene: TRBJ2-7; d_gene: -; abundance: -; CDR3aa: CASRLAGTSSYEQYF; CDR3nt: TGTGCCAGCAGGTTAGCCGGGACATCGTCCTACGAGCAGTACTTC
v_gene: TRBV27; j_gene: TRBJ2-2; d_gene: -; abundance: -; CDR3aa: CASNRGTGELFF; CDR3nt: TGTGCCAGCAACCGGGGAACCGGGGAGCTGTTTTTT
v_gene: TRBV5-1; j_gene: TRBJ1-6; d_gene: -; abundance: -; CDR3aa: CASSASESYNSPLHF; CDR3nt: TGCGCCAGCAGCGCGTCGGAGTCCTATAATTCACCCCTCCACTTT
v_gene: TRBV19; j_gene: TRBJ2-7; d_gene: TRBD1; abundance: -; CDR3aa: CASRTGGYEQYF; CDR3nt: TGTGCCAGTAGGACAGGGGGCTACGAGCAGTACTTC
v_gene: TRBV24-1; j_gene: TRBJ2-1; d_gene: TRBD2; abundance: -; CDR3aa: CATRGLAGEQFF; CDR3nt: TGTGCCACCAGGGGACTAGCGGGTGAGCAGTTCTTC
v_gene: TRBV18; j_gene: TRBJ2-3; d_gene: TRBD2; abundance: -; CDR3aa: CASSQGLAGAGDTQYF; CDR3nt: TGTGCCAGCTCGCAGGGACTAGCGGGAGCAGGAGATACGCAGTATTTT
v_gene: TRBV9; j_gene: TRBJ1-2; d_gene: -; abundance: -; CDR3aa: CASSAADRNYGYTF; CDR3nt: TGTGCCAGCAGCGCGGCCGACAGGAACTATGGCTACACCTTC
v_gene: TRBV4-2; j_gene: TRBJ2-1; d_gene: -; abundance: few; CDR3aa: CASSQRVGYDNEQFF; CDR3nt: TGTGCCAGCAGCCAACGGGTCGGCTACGACAATGAGCAGTTCTTC
v_gene: TRBV27; j_gene: TRBJ2-6; d_gene: TRBD1; abundance: -; CDR3aa: CASSLRQGHLSGANVLTF; CDR3nt: TGTGCCAGCAGTTTGCGACAGGGGCACCTCTCTGGGGCCAACGTCCTGACTTTC